This T cell receptor beta chain comes out of a study of cytomegalovirus exposure and HLA in healthy donors (TCRdb year 2017). Study-wide context: An earlier analysis of approximately 640 of the donors reported roughly 300 Gb of sequence data and some 120 million unique TCR beta sequences from about 200 million T cells. A later analysis re-examined previously published TCR beta repertoires from roughly 650 donors and added high-resolution HLA genotyping to investigate patterns of TCR occurrence. All discovery cohort repertoires had been generated on a single sequencing platform. A later genetic analysis used genome-wide SNP genotypes for about three fifths of the roughly 700 donors, treating that subset as a discovery cohort. Donor age, sex, ethnicity and CMV serostatus were collected together with the repertoire data. The study combined high-throughput TCR immunosequencing, statistical association of individual TCRs with disease status, and machine learning to predict cytomegalovirus infection status. Among the roughly 400 genotyped donors, approximately 76% belonged to the genetic ancestry cluster associated with self-reported Caucasian donors. The later analysis used no new phenotypic data to find candidate immune exposures, relying instead on TCR beta sequences and their occurrence across donors. Typing coverage differed by locus: A, B, C, DRB1 and DQB1 were typed in about 629-630 donors, DQA1 in 522, DPA1 in 600 to 610, and DPB1 in about 450. Roughly 5 DR-DQ haplotypes were handled as single units for association and clustering, since linkage in the cohort was strong. The study was designed to test whether signatures of past pathogen exposure could be identified by cataloging public T cell receptors. Among 300 to 500 genotyped donors of the cohort, an average of approximately 200,000 unique TCR beta nucleotide sequences was sequenced per donor, of which about 19% were non-productive. An earlier analysis of approximately 640 of the donors applied high-throughput TCR beta sequencing to assess whether each TCR beta V gene segment acted as functional or pseudogenic. The T cell repertoires of some 670 subjects were profiled by immunosequencing and related to cytomegalovirus serostatus. About 300 gigabases of sequencing data and around 87 million unique TCR sequences were included in an early release covering roughly 600 HLA-typed donors. Along with the approximately 670-subject first cohort, a separate validation cohort of over a hundred different subjects was used. HLA typing included class I and class II loci at four-digit resolution.

As concerns this clone: The antigen this receptor binds is unknown. Base qualities are not provided; no much larger clone lies one nucleotide away.

Study-wide conclusions, independent of this receptor: When HLA alleles, especially DR and DQ, strongly co-occurred, attributing TCR associations to individual alleles was difficult. The classifier was reported to diagnose cytomegalovirus status with high specificity and sensitivity in both the original cohort and the validation cohort. The cohort was sequenced for TCR beta chains only, and without alpha or paired-chain data the features that could be detected were limited. A later analysis associated approximately 17,000 TCR beta sequences with specific HLA alleles at a false discovery rate of 0.05. HLA typing was unavailable for some donors at each locus, so association tests used only the typed subset. In a later genetic analysis, fewer N-insertions in productive TCRs were reported among donors in an Asian-associated ancestry cluster than the approximately 710-donor mean. Immune exposure information for the cohort was limited to CMV serostatus. Most TCR sequences were observed very rarely across donors, whereas some public TCRs were present in many individuals. Over 15 rarely observed V segments, including chromosome 9 orphons, were excluded from the earlier analysis of a few hundred of the donors because counts were too low. The authors suggested that the approach could potentially be generalized to other disease states and immunological phenotypes. According to a later analysis, parvovirus B19, influenza, CMV and Epstein-Barr virus appeared linked to several top co-occurrence clusters. Broadly in line with IMGT annotations, most TCR beta V segments showed up in productive rearrangements about 90% or about 30% of the time in an earlier analysis of some 590 of the donors. A further reported finding was that TCR beta sequences accurately predicted the HLA-A and HLA-B alleles for most subjects in the first cohort. In vitro tests confirmed that three of the cytomegalovirus-associated TCR beta chains recognize cytomegalovirus antigens. A cluster of highly shared sequence variants was judged likely to represent a technical artifact of the sequencing pipeline. The study listed 164 TCR beta chains as associated with cytomegalovirus. In a later analysis, HLA-associated TCR beta chains showed more clonal expansion and lower generation probabilities than non-associated chains that were equally common. Presence/absence analyses assumed roughly uniform sequencing depth across donors, an assumption that may not hold. Correlated functional status among segregating V segments might reflect linkage disequilibrium, but an unknown experimental factor could not be ruled out. A later analysis found that most CMV-associated TCR beta chains appeared HLA-restricted, with HLA associations seemingly driven largely by CMV exposure. An association between a missense DCLRE1C variant and V-gene and J-gene trimming of TCR beta chains was found in a later genetic analysis and replicated in an independent cohort. In a later analysis, the rate of TCR association differed among HLA loci, with DRB1 alleles having the most associated TCRs and HLA-C alleles having the fewest. Some IMGT-functional V segments, including TRBV6-2 and TRBV6-3, could not be told apart with the 87-base-pair reads, so those segments were excluded.

The library was obtained by the immunoSEQ multiplex PCR assay. The multiplex PCR relied on a mix of 60 forward primers for TCR Vbeta segments and 13 reverse primers for TCR Jbeta segments. A multiplex PCR assay on genomic DNA amplified the CDR3 region of rearranged TCR beta genes. The Illumina HiSeq System was used to sequence the amplified TCR beta libraries as 87-base-pair reads. The study's processing was this. Across the roughly 670 repertoires, a later analysis counted 60 million to 90 million unique TCR beta chains, around 10 million of which were shared by at least two donors. To remove PCR and sequencing errors, raw reads were error-corrected and collapsed into unique sequences using a nearest-neighbor algorithm that merged closely related sequences. CDR3 sequences were aligned to IMGT reference sequences to assign V, D and J gene segments. For a sequence to be retained, a match of at least six nucleotides to both a V gene segment and a J gene segment was required. A rearrangement was called productive if the CDR3 had no stop codons and remained in frame with V and J, and every other rearrangement was called non-productive. Following IMGT convention, CDR3 was defined as the stretch from the second conserved V-encoded cysteine up to the conserved J-encoded phenylalanine. In an earlier analysis of roughly 580 of the donors, sequences lacking an unambiguous match to a single V gene segment were excluded. An earlier analysis of over 450 of the donors classified V segments as functional when productive rearrangements were above 56.7% and as segregating when the standard deviation between donors was above 5%. To diagnose cytomegalovirus status from the catalog of TCR beta chain sequences, a statistical classification framework was built. In a later analysis, V and J genes were assigned by comparing TCR nucleotide sequences against IMGT/GENE-DB human TR gene sequences. In a later analysis, CDR3 sequences and most-parsimonious VDJ recombination scenarios were assigned using the TCRdist pipeline. In a later analysis, every TCR beta chain was defined by the combination of its CDR3 amino acid sequence and its V-gene family, and reads without a unique V-gene family were dropped. In a later analysis, a few hundred highly shared, low-generation-probability nucleotide sequences were removed to address suspected cross-contamination and a sequencing artifact. In a later analysis, a clonal expansion index was calculated for each public chain from normalized within-repertoire ranks of inferred template counts. In a later analysis, generation probabilities were computed using a VDJ recombination model fitted to out-of-frame rearrangements, and the results were checked against IGoR. A later analysis scored TCR-TCR, TCR-HLA and TCR-CMV co-occurrence with hypergeometric tests, applying a repertoire-size bias correction to TCR pairs. In a later analysis, false discovery rates were estimated by permuting HLA or CMV assignments 20 times. In a later analysis, co-occurring TCRs were grouped using DBSCAN, with TCRdist sequence similarity added in when clustering inside HLA-allele-positive subsets. Repertoires with fewer than 30,000 or more than 120,000 public chains were left out of co-occurrence clustering, as were roughly five repertoires with anomalous nucleotide sharing. TCRdb stores this immuneACCESS table with in-frame sequences only. Part of the clones is absent; in the studies checked, under half of the shortfall reflects unresolved V genes, and no reason is known for the rest. V, J and clone size derive from that table, while D and trimming were established from the DNA sequence. For this sample there are around 99,000 clones; about 85% appear just once. Jointly, the top ten make up 2% to 2.5% of the sample.

Its CDR3 holds 15 amino acids, cysteine through phenylalanine. Of all the DNA, just the CDR3 is kept, 45 bases in frame from base 1. CDR1 and CDR2 are drawn from the germline V gene: MNHEY, SVGAGI. Trimming takes 3 bases off V and 1 base off J; junction bases not matched to a gene: 4. The cohort was made up of 650 to 700 healthy bone marrow donors. Cohort members were all nominally healthy when sampled, although unrecorded immune exposures were likely present. The donor tested CMV seronegative and was one of the 352 seronegative cohort members. A peripheral blood sample was provided by each donor, and peripheral blood mononuclear cells were used for TCR beta sequencing. The Qiagen DNeasy Blood Extraction Kit was used to extract genomic DNA from the blood cell samples.

This receptor was taken from a man aged 30-40 years in good health and CMV-seronegative. The sequenced material came from PBMCs. This receptor chain uses TRBV6-5 and TRBJ2-7; TRBD2 fits 9 bases in the junction. At the DNA level, the sequence is TGTGCCAGCAGTTATGGACTAGCGCCTTCCTACGAGCAGTACTTC. Translation gives CASSYGLAPSYEQYF.